Presented here are 21 T cell receptor beta chains from one specimen sequenced in a study of T cells in Graves' hyperthyroidism and ophthalmopathy. What was amplified from RNA transcripts were TCR beta CDR3 regions. First-round RT-PCR of the TCR CDR3 relied on the HTBI primer set. MiXCR, run by TCRdb on the multiplex PCR reads, gives a single entry per CDR3 protein. Here the sample spans about 380,000 distinct CDR3 sequences, approximately 13% being singletons. The specimen was blood. The receptors were gathered from a man aged 25-40 years with Graves' hyperthyroidism that later progressed to Graves' ophthalmopathy.

This clonotype was counted between two and nine times. The chain carries TRBV10-3 and TRBJ2-7; 9 bases are shared with TRBD1. Germline V lookup: CDR1 ENHRY, CDR2 SYGVKD. With V trimmed by 4 bases and J by 1 base, 5 bases remained unmatched. This CDR3 is built from 15 residues. The CDR3 sequence is CAISGGQGESYEQYF. Here the CDR3 DNA reads TGTGCCATCAGTGGGGGACAGGGAGAATCCTACGAGCAGTACTTC.

In its sample, this clonotype was seen many times. CDR3 coding DNA: TGTGCCAGCAGTTTCTCATCGGGGATGAGAACTGAAGCTTTCTTT. Encoded protein: CASSFSSGMRTEAFF. The chain uses TRBV12-3 or TRBV12-4 and TRBJ1-1; D is ambiguous. The CDR3 extends over 15 amino acids. The V and J ends lost 3 bases and 5 bases respectively, with 16 bases between them.

A few counts support this clonotype. The chain uses TRBV29-1 and TRBJ2-2; D is uncertain. Germline assignment: CDR1 SQVTM and CDR2 ANQGSEA. The CDR3 consists of 13 residues. V lost 1 base to trimming and J lost 0 bases, with 3 bases between them. The CDR3: CSVEGTNTGELFF. The CDR3 DNA follows: TGCAGCGTTGAAGGCACGAACACCGGGGAGCTGTTTTTT.

On this clonotype: It may be a read error: a sequence one base away is much more abundant. The V gene is TRBV11-2, the J gene TRBJ2-1; TRBD2 agrees at 8 bases. Germline V gives CDR1 SGHAT, CDR2 FQNNGV. The CDR3 spans 14 residues. J was trimmed by 9 bases and V by 5 bases; bases with no gene match: 9. DNA of the CDR3: TGTGCCAGCAGCCAAGGAGGGAGCGGGGGTGAGCAGTTCTTC. As protein: CASSQGGSGGEQFF.

This clonotype was seen a few times. The genes are TRBV18 and TRBJ1-4; 12 bases are a match to TRBD1. CDR3 length equals 19 residues. Per the germline V gene, CDR1 is KGHSH and CDR2 is LQKENI. The J segment lost 0 bases and the V segment lost 2 bases, leaving 7 bases of the junction unmatched. The chain's CDR3 is CASSPMGQGAFSTNEKLFF. CDR3 nucleotide sequence: TGTGCCAGCTCACCAATGGGACAGGGGGCATTTTCAACTAATGAAAAACTGTTTTTT.

This clonotype came up many times. This chain connects TRBV12-5 to TRBJ1-2; D ambiguous. The length of the CDR3 is 14 residues. The V gene lost 2 bases and the J gene lost 10 bases, with 17 bases spanning the gap. Germline values: CDR1 LGHNT, CDR2 FRNRAP. CDR3 protein: CASGLSRGTDLYTF. Here the CDR3 DNA reads TGTGCTAGTGGTTTGTCTCGTGGCACCGACCTCTACACCTTC. The variable domain in full, with the rest retrieved from reference TRBV12-5 and TRBJ1-2, is DARVTQTPRHKVTEMGQEVTMRCQPILGHNTVFWYRQTMMQGLELLAYFRNRAPLDDSGMPKDRFSAEMPDATLATLKIQPSEPRDSAVYFCASGLSRGTDLYTFGSGTRLTVV.

This clonotype came up many times. The genes are TRBV28 and TRBJ1-1, with D hard to call. V lost 5 bases to trimming and J lost 4 bases, with 20 bases between them. The length of the CDR3 is 16 residues. The germline V gene encodes CDR1 MDHEN and CDR2 SYDVKM. The CDR3 loop is CASSIWGGLAGTEAFF. The CDR3 nucleotides read TGTGCCAGCAGTATTTGGGGAGGGTTGGCGGGCACTGAAGCTTTCTTT.

The gene calls are TRBV12-3 or TRBV12-4 and TRBJ1-5; D possibly corresponds to TRBD1 (6 bases). Trimming removed 6 bases at V and 1 base at J, with 13 bases between. The CDR3 loop spans 15 amino acids. Written as DNA, the CDR3 is TGTGCCAGCAGGGGGGGGGGCGGGAGCAATCAGCCCCAGCATTTT. Amino acid sequence: CASRGGGGSNQPQHF.

CDR3 residues: CASSQVVTGAETQYF. DNA for the CDR3: TGCGCCAGCAGCCAAGTTGTGACAGGGGCCGAGACCCAGTACTTC. J is TRBJ2-5 and V is TRBV4-1; 8 bases fit TRBD1. Trimming at V came to 1 base and at J to 5 bases, leaving 6 bases not matched to a gene. The CDR3 has 15 amino acids. CDR1 MGHRA and CDR2 YSYEKL come from the germline V gene.

This clonotype was observed a handful of times. This clone may be a read error of a much larger clone one base away. The chain is built from TRBV11-2 and TRBJ1-5, with D hard to call. V was trimmed by 3 bases and J by 9 bases, leaving 12 bases between them. CDR1 SGHAT and CDR2 FQNNGV come from the germline V gene. The CDR3 is 13 residues long. The CDR3 DNA reads as TGTGCCAGCAGCTTGACCGGTGGTCGGCCCCAGCATTTT. Its translation is CASSLTGGRPQHF.

This clonotype was seen ten or more times. The rearrangement links TRBV3-1 to TRBJ1-1; D not certain. The length of the CDR3 is 13 residues. The germline CDR1 and CDR2 sequences are LGHDT and YNNKEL (reference sequence). V was shortened by 0 bases and J by 6 bases, with 8 bases between the two germline ends. The CDR3 region has the DNA TGTGCCAGCAGCCAAGATCTAGAGTCTGAAGCTTTCTTT. It is translated as CASSQDLESEAFF.

This clonotype was counted many times. The chain carries TRBV5-1 and TRBJ1-4, with a weak D call TRBD1 (5 bases). V lost 3 bases, J lost 4 bases, and 10 bases lay in between. The CDR3 is 14 residues long. Germline values: CDR1 SGHRS, CDR2 YFSETQ. The CDR3 reads CASSYRDVNEKLFF. CDR3 in DNA: TGCGCCAGCAGCTACCGGGACGTTAATGAAAAACTGTTTTTT.

The V gene is TRBV3-1, the J gene TRBJ2-3; weak D call: TRBD1 (6 bases). The germline V gene has CDR1 LGHDT and CDR2 YNNKEL (reference sequence). The CDR3 loop spans 15 amino acids. V was shortened by 1 base and J by 2 bases, with 10 bases between the two germline ends. Written as DNA, the CDR3 is TGTGCCAGCAGCCAAGGAGTGGGGGCCACAGATACGCAGTATTTT. The encoded protein is CASSQGVGATDTQYF.

The table lists this clonotype with many counts. The V gene is TRBV28, the J gene TRBJ1-1, with D maybe TRBD1 (5 bases). This CDR3 region has 12 residues. V lost 6 bases and J lost 5, with 10 bases in between. Germline V gives CDR1 MDHEN, CDR2 SYDVKM. This CDR3 is CASSVRVTEAFF. The CDR3 DNA follows: TGTGCCAGCAGCGTCAGGGTGACTGAAGCTTTCTTT. The full variable domain, in which reference TRBV28 and TRBJ1-1 provide the parts outside the CDR3, is DVKVTQSSRYLVKRTGEKVFLECVQDMDHENMFWYRQDPGLGLRLIYFSYDVKMKEKGDIPEGYSVSREKKERFSLILESASTNQTSMYLCASSVRVTEAFFGQGTRLTVV.

This clonotype appeared a few times. The rearrangement links TRBV6-1 to TRBJ2-3, with TRBD2 matching 9 bases. V gave up 6 bases and J gave up 1 base; unmatched junction bases: 5. Germline-derived CDR1 and CDR2 are MNHNS and SASEGT. The CDR3 consists of 15 residues. The CDR3 is CASSSQRGGTDTQYF. The CDR3 DNA sequence: TGTGCCAGCAGCTCCCAGCGGGGGGGCACAGATACGCAGTATTTT.

This chain connects TRBV11-2 to TRBJ2-1, with TRBD2 as a possible D gene (5 bases). V was cut by 0 bases and J by 10 bases, with 13 bases left in between. The CDR3 contains 14 residues. CDR1 and CDR2 (germline): SGHAT, FQNNGV. The CDR3 nucleotides are TGTGCCAGCAGCTTAGATTTCGCAGCGGCCGAGCAGTTCTTC. This encodes CASSLDFAAAEQFF. The variable domain in full, completed from reference TRBV11-2 and TRBJ2-1, reads EAGVAQSPRYKIIEKRQSVAFWCNPISGHATLYWYQQILGQGPKLLIQFQNNGVVDDSQLPKDRFSAERLKGVDSTLKIQPAKLEDSAVYLCASSLDFAAAEQFFGPGTRLTVL.

This clonotype was counted only a few times. The rearrangement links TRBV12-3 or TRBV12-4 to TRBJ2-7; TRBD2 matches at 7 bases. V shed 3 bases and J 4 bases; nucleotides not matched to a gene: 12. CDR3 size: 16 residues. CDR3 nucleotide sequence: TGTGCCAGCAGTTTTAGGGCGGGGAGGGAACTTTACGAGCAGTACTTC. Translated, it gives CASSFRAGRELYEQYF.

Worth noting for this clonotype: A much larger clone is a single base away; this may be a read error. The chain combines TRBV7-9 with TRBJ1-1, with a possible D match to TRBD1 (5 bases). The CDR3 runs 14 residues. V dropped 5 bases and J dropped 0 bases, with 10 bases sitting between them. Germline CDR1 and CDR2: SEHNR and FQNEAQ (reference sequence). The chain's CDR3 is CASSHKQVNTEAFF. The CDR3 region has the DNA TGTGCCAGCAGCCACAAACAGGTGAACACTGAAGCTTTCTTT.

This clonotype has only a few counts. The chain carries TRBV5-6 and TRBJ2-6, with D possibly TRBD1 on 6 matching bases. The V gene lost 3 bases and the J gene lost 0 bases, with 10 bases spanning the gap. Germline loops: CDR1 SGHDT, CDR2 YYEEEE. The CDR3 has 16 amino acids. The CDR3: CASSSTGRSGANVLTF. CDR3 nucleotides: TGTGCCAGCAGCTCGACAGGCCGCTCTGGGGCCAACGTCCTGACTTTC.

The chain uses TRBV7-2 and TRBJ2-1, with 10 positions matching TRBD2. The CDR3 has 18 residues. V shed 0 bases, J shed 3 bases, and the junction held 8 bases outside the gene matches. Germline CDR1 is SGHTA and CDR2 is FQGNSA. This CDR3 reads CASSLAPSGGAIYNEQFF. CDR3 sequence (DNA): TGTGCCAGCAGCTTAGCGCCCAGCGGGGGGGCCATCTACAATGAGCAGTTCTTC. The variable domain in full, completed from reference TRBV7-2 and TRBJ2-1, reads GAGVSQSPSNKVTEKGKDVELRCDPISGHTALYWYRQSLGQGLEFLIYFQGNSAPDKSGLPSDRFSAERTGGSVSTLTIQRTQQEDSAVYLCASSLAPSGGAIYNEQFFGPGTRLTVL.

This clonotype was seen repeatedly, ten times or more. The chain recombines TRBV19 with TRBJ2-2; 9 positions agree with TRBD1. V was clipped by 6 bases and J by 4 bases; unmatched bases: 9. CDR3 length: 16 amino acids. CDR1 is LNHDA and CDR2 is SQIVND in the germline V gene (reference sequence). CDR3 coding DNA: TGTGCCAGTAGCCTCACGCCGGGACAGGGCACCGGGGAGCTGTTTTTT. The encoded protein is CASSLTPGQGTGELFF.